This T cell receptor (beta chain) was sequenced during a study of human T cells and chemical hapten exposure. Stated treatment: therapeutic diphenylcyclopropenone sensitization with weekly scalp DPC. The library attached unique molecular identifiers to individual cDNA molecules. TCRdb reprocessed the reads via MiXCR and lists one record per CDR3 protein. The sample has 2,700 or so distinct CDR3 sequences, about 45% seen once. CDR1 is SNHLY and CDR2 is FYNNEI in the germline V gene. The CDR3 covers 12 residues. The V end lost 9 bases, the J end lost 2 bases, and 10 bases lay between the germline ends. This chain links TRBV2 with TRBJ1-2; D ambiguous. This clonotype was sampled from an adult with alopecia areata. Some clones in this sample may be carry-over from other donors' samples. This table probably holds off-target reads from a library built for another chain. The material sequenced was whole blood, taken before DPC sensitization or 2, 6, or about 24 weeks after (not recorded which). CDR3 sequence: CASPHKNYGYTF. For the CDR3, the DNA is TGTGCCAGTCCACATAAGAACTATGGCTACACCTTC.